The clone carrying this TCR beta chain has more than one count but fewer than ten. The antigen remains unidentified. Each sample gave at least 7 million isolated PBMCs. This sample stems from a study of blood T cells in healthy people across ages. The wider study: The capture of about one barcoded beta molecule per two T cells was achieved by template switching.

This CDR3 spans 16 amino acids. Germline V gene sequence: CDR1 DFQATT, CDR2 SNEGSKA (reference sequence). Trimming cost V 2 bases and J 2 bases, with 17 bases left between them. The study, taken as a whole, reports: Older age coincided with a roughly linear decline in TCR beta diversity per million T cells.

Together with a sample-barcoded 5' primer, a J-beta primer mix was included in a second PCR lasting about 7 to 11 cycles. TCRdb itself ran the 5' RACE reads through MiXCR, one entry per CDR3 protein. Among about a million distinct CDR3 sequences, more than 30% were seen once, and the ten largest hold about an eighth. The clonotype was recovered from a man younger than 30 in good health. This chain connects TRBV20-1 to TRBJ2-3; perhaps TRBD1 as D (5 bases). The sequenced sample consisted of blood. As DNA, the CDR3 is TGCAGTGCTAGACGAGGTTCAGGGCCAGCCACAGATACGCAGTATTTT. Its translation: CSARRGSGPATDTQYF.